This TCR beta chain stems from a study of T cell repertoires in cytomegalovirus infection. Across the study: The authors used CMV epitopes that were HLA-C-restricted (recently identified) and HLA-B-restricted (well studied). CMV infection and matching HLA type were both indicated by public TCR beta signatures. General observations from the study: HLA-C-restricted CMV clonotypes gave the most frequent clonotype in two of eight donors. Of the TCR beta families, the public ones yielded a cumulative frequency that identified carriers of CMV plus the relevant HLA.

MiXCR, run by TCRdb on the reads, gives a single entry per CDR3 protein. The profile covers tens of thousands of distinct CDR3 sequences, with more than 20% appearing a single time and approximately 61% taken by the ten largest. As regards this clonotype: The antigen is unknown.

J gave up 1 base and V 5 bases, and 8 bases lay outside the gene matches. CDR1 SGHVS and CDR2 FQNEAQ come from the germline V gene. The CDR3 contains 15 residues. This chain joins TRBV7-8 and TRBJ2-7; 7 nucleotides line up with TRBD1. This sequence was found in a human donor in good health (CMV status not recorded). Some clones in this sample may be carry-over from other donors' samples. The sample consisted of CD8+ T cells from cultured PBMCs, taken from culture after CMV antigen stimulation. The CDR3 sequence: CASSDRQGPSYEQYF. The CDR3 nucleotides are TGTGCCAGCAGCGATCGACAGGGCCCTTCCTACGAGCAGTACTTC.